These T cell receptor beta chains were read from a single sample in a study of blood T cell repertoires in COVID-19. Clones were sequenced by immunoSEQ multiplex PCR, and TCRdb holds only the in-frame ones, with some missing. Of about 100,000 clones in the sample, 65% to 80% are singletons; the top ten hold 1.5% to 2%. The sequenced sample consisted of peripheral blood. These TCRs come from a woman aged 40 to 49 with acute or convalescent COVID-19. Both conserved end residues are part of each CDR3. D genes are given only for firm matches. Only part of the rows carry a size: once, few, many, or a class if the clone is expanded.

>.|TRBJ1-5|TRBV5-1|TRBD1
CASSLGTGESQPQHF
TGCGCCAGCAGCTTGGGGACAGGGGAGAGTCAGCCCCAGCATTTT
>.|TRBJ1-5|TRBV6-5|.
CASSIRAGGNQPQHF
TGTGCCAGCAGCATCAGGGCCGGTGGCAATCAGCCCCAGCATTTT
>.|TRBJ2-7|TRBV5-6|TRBD1
CASSWTGDIEQYF
TGTGCCAGCAGCTGGACAGGAGATATCGAGCAGTACTTC
>.|TRBJ2-7|TRBV2|TRBD2
CASGWGLAGFYEQYF
TGTGCCAGCGGTTGGGGACTAGCGGGATTTTACGAGCAGTACTTC
>.|TRBJ1-5|TRBV28|.
CASSIRQSPTYSQPQHF
TGTGCCAGCAGTATAAGACAGAGCCCTACTTATTCGCAGCCCCAGCATTTT
>once|TRBJ1-2|TRBV24-1|.
CATSDAGAHGYTF
TGTGCCACCAGTGATGCAGGGGCGCATGGCTACACCTTC
>.|TRBJ2-3|TRBV25-1|TRBD1
CASRRTGSSTDTQYF
TGTGCCAGCAGGCGGACAGGGAGTAGCACAGATACGCAGTATTTT
>once|TRBJ1-5|TRBV7-9|.
CASSPDSQPQHF
TGTGCCAGCAGCCCGGACAGCCAGCCCCAGCATTTT
>few|TRBJ2-7|TRBV5-4|TRBD2
CASSSRLAGEEQYF
TGTGCCAGCAGCTCGCGACTAGCGGGGGAGGAGCAGTACTTC
>once|TRBJ2-5|TRBV10-3|.
CAISESRGETQYF
TGTGCCATCAGTGAGTCACGAGGAGAGACCCAGTACTTC
>few|TRBJ1-4|TRBV7-9|.
CASSLVEGAANEKLFF
TGTGCCAGCAGCTTAGTAGAGGGCGCCGCTAATGAAAAACTGTTTTTT
>.|TRBJ1-3|TRBV4-2|.
CASSQEAPAGNTIYF
TGTGCCAGCAGCCAAGAGGCCCCAGCTGGAAACACCATATATTTT
>.|TRBJ2-7|TRBV7-9|TRBD1
CASSGELTGGYEQYF
TGTGCCAGCAGCGGGGAGTTGACAGGGGGGTACGAGCAGTACTTC
>.|TRBJ1-2|TRBV6-5|.
CASSLHPNYGYTF
TGTGCCAGCAGTTTACACCCTAACTATGGCTACACCTTC
>.|TRBJ1-4|TRBV11-2|TRBD1
CASSPSGQSDEKLFF
TGTGCCAGCAGCCCCTCGGGACAGAGTGATGAAAAACTGTTTTTT
>.|TRBJ1-4|TRBV5-1|TRBD1
CASRLGQSKNEKLFF
TGCGCCAGCAGGTTGGGACAGTCTAAGAATGAAAAACTGTTTTTT
>.|TRBJ2-2|TRBV18|TRBD2
CASSRSGANTGELFF
TGTGCCAGCTCACGTAGCGGGGCGAACACCGGGGAGCTGTTTTTT
>.|TRBJ2-7|TRBV15|TRBD2
CAAGGTYEQYF
TGTGCCGCGGGGGGTACCTACGAGCAGTACTTC
>few|TRBJ1-2|TRBV2|.
CASTPGLYGYTF
TGTGCCAGCACTCCGGGATTATATGGCTACACCTTC
>.|TRBJ2-7|TRBV6-5|TRBD1
CASRAGTGPLREYF
TGTGCCAGCAGGGCCGGGACAGGGCCCCTGAGGGAGTACTTC
>.|TRBJ1-5|TRBV6-5|.
CASSYGEDQPQHF
TGTGCCAGCAGTTACGGGGAGGATCAGCCCCAGCATTTT
>.|TRBJ2-1|TRBV7-9|.
CASSLAGGPLEQFF
TGTGCCAGCAGCTTAGCGGGGGGGCCTCTAGAGCAGTTCTTC
>.|TRBJ1-2|TRBV4-1|TRBD1
CASSHNIPITGANYGYTF
TGCGCCAGCAGCCACAATATCCCGATTACAGGGGCTAACTATGGCTACACCTTC
>few|TRBJ1-3|TRBV28|.
CASSGGASSGNTIYF
TGTGCCAGCAGTGGCGGAGCGAGCTCTGGAAACACCATATATTTT
>once|TRBJ2-5|TRBV9|.
CASSTTVQETQYF
TGTGCCAGCAGCACGACAGTCCAAGAGACCCAGTACTTC
>.|TRBJ2-6|TRBV6-5|.
CASQFSGANVLTF
TGTGCCAGCCAATTTTCTGGGGCCAACGTCCTGACTTTC
>.|TRBJ2-3|TRBV7-2|TRBD2
CASSSPSGGYTQYF
TGTGCCAGCAGCTCCCCTAGCGGGGGATATACGCAGTATTTT
>.|TRBJ2-5|TRBV4-3|.
CASSQDPEGGWETQYF
TGCGCCAGCAGCCAAGACCCCGAGGGGGGGTGGGAGACCCAGTACTTC
>.|TRBJ2-1|TRBV28|TRBD2
CASSLTGLAGGYNEQFF
TGTGCCAGCAGTTTAACGGGACTAGCCGGGGGGTACAATGAGCAGTTCTTC
>.|TRBJ1-2|TRBV12-5|TRBD1
CASGLVGLGQRIDGYTF
TGTGCTAGTGGTTTGGTCGGTCTGGGACAGCGAATTGATGGCTACACCTTC
>.|TRBJ2-2|TRBV7-6|.
CASSLRTGTNTGELFF
TGTGCCAGCAGCTTACGTACAGGAACGAACACCGGGGAGCTGTTTTTT
>.|TRBJ2-5|TRBV6-6|.
CASSSPGMQETQYF
TGTGCCAGCAGTTCCCCCGGGATGCAAGAGACCCAGTACTTC
>.|TRBJ1-6|TRBV5-6|.
CASSYKQSESPLHF
TGTGCCAGCAGCTACAAACAGAGTGAGTCACCCCTCCACTTT
>.|TRBJ2-3|TRBV7-2|.
CASSSELEGADTQYF
TGTGCCAGCAGCTCCGAGTTAGAAGGGGCAGATACGCAGTATTTT
>.|TRBJ1-6|TRBV5-1|.
CASSVNPSNSPLHF
TGCGCCAGCAGTGTGAATCCAAGCAATTCACCCCTCCACTTT
>.|TRBJ2-2|TRBV4-3|TRBD1
CASSHRPTGSGELFF
TGCGCCAGCAGCCACCGACCGACAGGGTCCGGGGAGCTGTTTTTT
>once|TRBJ2-1|TRBV6-5|TRBD1
CASSYSSGGGNEQFF
TGTGCCAGCAGTTACTCGTCAGGGGGTGGAAATGAGCAGTTCTTC
>.|TRBJ2-3|TRBV14|TRBD1
CASSIRTGTSDTQYF
TGTGCCAGCAGCATCAGGACAGGGACTTCAGATACGCAGTATTTT
>.|TRBJ2-7|TRBV6-6|TRBD1
CASSYAGQGNEQYF
TGTGCCAGCAGTTACGCGGGACAGGGGAACGAGCAGTACTTC